These T cell receptor beta chains were read from a single sample in a study of blood T cells in healthy people across ages. TCRdb processed the 5' RACE reads anew with MiXCR; each CDR3 protein has one entry. The sample includes hundreds of thousands of distinct CDR3 sequences, roughly 64% of them seen just once. The sequenced sample consisted of blood. The receptors shown here come from a man aged 30 to 39 in good health. Both conserved end residues are part of each CDR3. The order of the fields is J gene, D gene, clone size, V gene, CDR3 protein, CDR3 DNA. The D gene is left open where the match is weak. Clone sizes are given selectively: once, few, many, or a class where the clone is expanded.

>TRBJ2-7|.|.|TRBV2
CASSVIGPTGEQYF
TGTGCCAGCAGTGTAATTGGTCCTACGGGGGAGCAGTACTTC
>TRBJ2-3|TRBD1|.|TRBV7-2
CASSRQGYTDTQYF
TGTGCCAGCAGCCGACAGGGCTACACAGATACGCAGTATTTT
>TRBJ1-2|.|.|TRBV28
CASKRRGAHGYTF
TGTGCCAGCAAGAGACGCGGGGCCCATGGCTACACCTTC
>TRBJ2-4|.|.|TRBV5-6
CASSSYDFAKNIQYF
TGTGCCAGCAGCTCTTACGATTTCGCCAAAAACATTCAGTACTTC
>TRBJ2-5|.|.|TRBV6-6
CASSYSGGETQYF
TGTGCCAGCAGTTACTCGGGAGGAGAGACCCAGTACTTC
>TRBJ2-5|TRBD1|.|TRBV12-3/TRBV12-4
CASSWTGHQETQYF
TGTGCCAGCAGTTGGACAGGGCACCAAGAGACCCAGTACTTC
>TRBJ2-7|.|.|TRBV20-1
CSARWAGQLTYEQYF
TGCAGTGCTAGGTGGGCGGGACAGCTTACCTACGAGCAGTACTTC
>TRBJ2-7|.|.|TRBV4-2
CASSPPGWYEQYF
TGTGCCAGCTCGCCCCCCGGCTGGTACGAGCAGTACTTC
>TRBJ1-2|.|.|TRBV16
CASSQSINYYGYTF
TGTGCCAGCAGCCAATCGATTAACTACTATGGCTACACCTTC
>TRBJ2-7|.|.|TRBV12-3/TRBV12-4
CASSQTPHYEQYF
TGTGCCAGCAGTCAAACTCCGCACTACGAGCAGTACTTC
>TRBJ2-7|.|many|TRBV29-1
CSVVRVENEQYF
TGCAGCGTTGTCCGGGTGGAGAACGAGCAGTACTTC
>TRBJ2-3|.|few|TRBV27
CASKGGTPSTDTQYF
TGTGCCAGCAAAGGGGGGACACCTAGCACAGATACGCAGTATTTT
>TRBJ1-2|.|.|TRBV5-6
CASSLTGLPNYGYTF
TGTGCCAGCTCACTCACGGGGCTACCTAACTATGGCTACACCTTC
>TRBJ2-1|.|.|TRBV20-1
CSARPPDYYNEQFF
TGCAGTGCTAGACCGCCGGACTACTACAATGAGCAGTTCTTC
>TRBJ2-3|.|.|TRBV20-1
CSAIGLNTQYF
TGCAGTGCTATTGGGCTGAATACGCAGTATTTT